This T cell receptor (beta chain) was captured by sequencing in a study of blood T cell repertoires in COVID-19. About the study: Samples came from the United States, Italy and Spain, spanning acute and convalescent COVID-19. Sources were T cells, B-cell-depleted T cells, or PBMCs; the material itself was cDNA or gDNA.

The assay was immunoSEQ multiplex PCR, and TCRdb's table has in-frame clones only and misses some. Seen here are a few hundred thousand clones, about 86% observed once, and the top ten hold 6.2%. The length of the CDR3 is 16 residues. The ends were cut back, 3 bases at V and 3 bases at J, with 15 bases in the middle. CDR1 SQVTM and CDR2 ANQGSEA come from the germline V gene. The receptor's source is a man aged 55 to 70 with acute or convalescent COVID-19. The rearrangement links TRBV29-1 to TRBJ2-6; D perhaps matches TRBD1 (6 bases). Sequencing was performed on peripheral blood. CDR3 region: CSVEATGSGGANVLTF. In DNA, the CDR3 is TGCAGCGTTGAGGCTACAGGGTCTGGTGGGGCCAACGTCCTGACTTTC.